This T cell receptor (beta chain) is drawn from a study of control samples from healthy donors and cancer patients (dated by TCRdb to 2020 to 2021). As regards this clone: The target of this receptor is not known. No base quality values were provided; no much bigger clone lies one nucleotide off. Other DNA sequences in the sample encode the same CDR3.

Reading the germline V gene gives CDR1 KGHSH and CDR2 LQKENI. The CDR3 covers 15 residues, taking in both the cysteine and the phenylalanine. The CDR3 DNA has 45 bases and is translated from base 1. V is clipped by 3 bases and J by 1 base, and the sequence between their germline boundaries is 10 bases long. Preparation of the library involved the immunoSEQ multiplex PCR assay. TCRdb re-hosts the immuneACCESS table, in-frame sequences only. Its copies lack some clones; in the studies checked, an unresolved V gene accounts for under half of them, and the cause for the rest is not known. The sample data list over 100,000 clones, and around 88% of these were observed just once. Clones ranked in the top ten supply less than 3.5% of the sample.

This clonotype was obtained from a man aged 35-49 years in good health. The rearrangement joined TRBV18 to TRBJ1-5, with the identity of the D gene unclear. The sequenced material came from blood. For the CDR3, the sequence is CASSPSAGSNQPQHF. The nucleotide sequence is TGTGCCAGCTCACCGTCGGCAGGAAGCAATCAGCCCCAGCATTTT.